The 3 T cell receptor beta chains reported below all come from one sample, sequenced in a study of identical twins. TCRdb used MiXCR to reprocess the 5' RACE reads, holding one entry per CDR3 protein. The sample yields about 720,000 distinct CDR3 sequences, over 15% seen once. The sample was also reused in another study, on T cells expressing NK-cell markers.

The material sequenced was PBMCs. The receptors shown here come from a woman younger than 35 in good health.

In DNA form, the CDR3 reads TGCGCCAGCAGCCAAGACTCCGGCGTAGAGCAGTTCTTC. Translated, it gives CASSQDSGVEQFF. The chain links TRBV4-3 to TRBJ2-1, with no clear D. The CDR3 sequence is 13 residues long. From germline, CDR1 is LGHNA and CDR2 YSLEER. Trimming removed 0 bases at V and 10 bases at J, with 10 bases between.

On this clonotype: The conserved final phenylalanine or tryptophan is absent from the CDR3, which likely points to a read error. J is TRBJ1-1 and V is TRBV5-1; 7 bases agree with TRBD1. The CDR3 has 14 residues. The germline gives CDR1 SGHRS, CDR2 YFSETQ. The junction had 3 bases not matched to a gene; V was cut back by 1 base and J by 3 bases. CDR3 DNA: TGCGCCAGCAGCTTGAAGGGGGCTGACACTGAAGCTTTCTTA. This encodes CASSLKGADTEAFL.

The V gene is TRBV12-3 or TRBV12-4, the J gene TRBJ1-4; 7 positions agree with TRBD1. Unmatched junction bases numbered 14, after V lost 6 bases and J lost 7 bases. The CDR3 covers 16 residues. The CDR3 coding sequence is TGTGCCAGCAGCTCAACCCGGACAGGCTGGGGTGAAAAACTGTTTTTT. Its protein product is CASSSTRTGWGEKLFF.